The present TCR beta chain was sequenced within a study of Ad26.COV2.S vaccination and SARS-CoV-2 variants. At the level of the study: Donor got 5x10^10 or 1x10^11 viral particles of Ad26.COV2.S. Overall study results and limits: Spike-specific TCR breadth ran higher among vaccine recipients than placebo recipients. Assessments of TCR breadth and depth may have underestimated the total T cell responses.

About this clone: Its antigen is not identified.

This sample's treatment: roughly 20 received Ad26.COV2.S at low or high dose, single or two shots; 5 received placebo; per-sample allocation not given. Sampling was done on day 63 after the first vaccine or placebo injection. The V segment lost 3 bases and the J segment 1 base; nucleotides outside the gene matches: 2. Germline CDR1 and CDR2: MDHEN and SYDVKM. This CDR3 spans 14 amino acids. This table comes from immunoSEQ multiplex PCR, and its TCRdb copy is limited to in-frame clones, with some not included. This table has a few hundred thousand clones, approximately 91% appearing once. The receptor was derived from a person between 18 and 60 years old who received the Ad26.COV2.S COVID-19 vaccine or a placebo. The specimen was peripheral blood, collected in a trial of Ad26.COV2.S vaccine versus placebo. This rearrangement joins TRBV28 to TRBJ1-1; TRBD1 matches 7 bases. The CDR3 protein is CASSFTGENTEAFF. The CDR3 DNA is TGTGCCAGCAGTTTCACAGGGGAGAACACTGAAGCTTTCTTT.